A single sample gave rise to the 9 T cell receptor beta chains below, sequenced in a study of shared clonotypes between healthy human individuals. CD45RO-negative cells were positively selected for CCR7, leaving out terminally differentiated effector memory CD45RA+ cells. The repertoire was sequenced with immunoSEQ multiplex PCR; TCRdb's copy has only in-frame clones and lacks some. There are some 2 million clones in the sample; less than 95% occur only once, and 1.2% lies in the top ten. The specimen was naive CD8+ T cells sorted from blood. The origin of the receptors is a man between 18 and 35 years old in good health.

The CDR3 nucleotides are TGTGCCAGCAGCCAAGATCTGGCGGGGGAGCAGTTCTTC. This encodes CASSQDLAGEQFF. The chain is built from TRBV4-2 and TRBJ2-1; tentative D call: TRBD2 (6 bases). This CDR3 has 13 amino acids. Trimming left V 0 bases short and J 10 bases short, with 10 bases between. Germline assignment: CDR1 LGHNA and CDR2 YNFKEQ.

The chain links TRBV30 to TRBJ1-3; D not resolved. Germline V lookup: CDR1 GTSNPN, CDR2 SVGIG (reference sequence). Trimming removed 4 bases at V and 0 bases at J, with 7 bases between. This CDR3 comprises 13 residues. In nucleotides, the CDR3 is TGTGCCTGGAACTTGGGCTCTGGAAACACCATATATTTT. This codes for CAWNLGSGNTIYF.

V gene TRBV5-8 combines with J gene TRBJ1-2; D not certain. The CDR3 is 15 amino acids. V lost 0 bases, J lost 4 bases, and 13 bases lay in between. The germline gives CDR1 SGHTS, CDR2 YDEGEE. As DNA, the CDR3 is TGTGCCAGCAGCTTGGACGGGGAGGACTCCTATGGCTACACCTTC. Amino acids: CASSLDGEDSYGYTF.

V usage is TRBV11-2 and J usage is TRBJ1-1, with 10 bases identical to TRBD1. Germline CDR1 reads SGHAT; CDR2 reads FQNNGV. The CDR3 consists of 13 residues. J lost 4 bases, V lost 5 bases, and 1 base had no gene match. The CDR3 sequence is CASSRQGATEAFF. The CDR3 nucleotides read TGTGCCAGCAGCAGACAGGGGGCCACTGAAGCTTTCTTT.

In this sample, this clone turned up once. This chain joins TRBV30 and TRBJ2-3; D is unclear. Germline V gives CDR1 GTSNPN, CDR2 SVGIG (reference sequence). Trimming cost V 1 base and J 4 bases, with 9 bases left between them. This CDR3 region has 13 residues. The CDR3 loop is CAWSATGADTQYF. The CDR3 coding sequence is TGTGCCTGGAGTGCGACTGGCGCAGATACGCAGTATTTT.

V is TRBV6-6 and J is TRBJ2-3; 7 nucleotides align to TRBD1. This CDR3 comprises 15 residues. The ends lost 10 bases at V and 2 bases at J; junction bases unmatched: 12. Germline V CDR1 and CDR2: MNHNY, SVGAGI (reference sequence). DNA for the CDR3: TGTGCCACACGCCTGGGGACAGCGTCCACAGATACGCAGTATTTT. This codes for CATRLGTASTDTQYF.

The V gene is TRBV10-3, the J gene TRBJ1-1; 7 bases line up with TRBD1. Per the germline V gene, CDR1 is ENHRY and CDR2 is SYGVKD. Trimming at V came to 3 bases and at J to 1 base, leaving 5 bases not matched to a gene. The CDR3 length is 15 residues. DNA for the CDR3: TGTGCCATCAGTGACCCGGGACAGCCGAACACTGAAGCTTTCTTT. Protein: CAISDPGQPNTEAFF.

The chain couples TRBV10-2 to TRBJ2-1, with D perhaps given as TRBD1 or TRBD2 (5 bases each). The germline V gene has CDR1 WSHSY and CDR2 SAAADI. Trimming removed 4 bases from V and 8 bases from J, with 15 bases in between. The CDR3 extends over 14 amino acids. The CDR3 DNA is TGCGCCAGCAGTGGGGGGAGTAACCCTGATGAGCAGTTCTTC. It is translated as CASSGGSNPDEQFF.

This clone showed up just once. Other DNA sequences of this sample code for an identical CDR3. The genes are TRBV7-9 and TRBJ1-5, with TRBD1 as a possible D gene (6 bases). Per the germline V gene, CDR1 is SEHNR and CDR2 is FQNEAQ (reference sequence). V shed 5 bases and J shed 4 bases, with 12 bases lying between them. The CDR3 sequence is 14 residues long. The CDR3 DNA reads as TGTGCCAGCAGCCTAGGGGGGACTAATCAGCCCCAGCATTTT. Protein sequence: CASSLGGTNQPQHF. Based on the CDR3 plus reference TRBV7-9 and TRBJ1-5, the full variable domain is DTGVSQNPRHKITKRGQNVTFRCDPISEHNRLYWYRQTLGQGPEFLTYFQNEAQLEKSRLLSDRFSAERPKGSFSTLEIQRTEQGDSAMYLCASSLGGTNQPQHFGDGTRLSIL.